The 18 T cell receptor beta chains in this list originate from one sample, sequenced in a study of cytomegalovirus exposure and HLA in healthy donors listed by TCRdb under 2017. The method behind the library was the immunoSEQ multiplex PCR assay. For the multiplex PCR, a mixture combining 60 forward primers for TCR Vbeta segments and 13 reverse primers for TCR Jbeta segments was used. Imported from immuneACCESS, the table was reduced by TCRdb to in-frame sequences with V and J called. These copies leave out some clones; in studies compared against another copy, an unresolved V gene accounts for under half, and the cause of the remainder is not known. For this sample there are about 120,000 clones; around 77% appear just once. The top ten constitute approximately 9.9% of the sample. Sample: PBMCs. These receptors all stem from a man aged 40-50 years in good health and CMV-seropositive.

V is TRBV4-3 and J is TRBJ1-1; tentatively, D is TRBD1 (6 bases). The CDR3 runs 20 residues. The V end was cut by 0 bases, the J end by 5 bases, with 28 bases between. Germline lookup yields CDR1 LGHNA and CDR2 YSLEER. CDR3 DNA: TGCGCCAGCAGCCAAGAAAGTCAGCGGGAGGGCTTAGTAGGGGGGACTGAAGCTTTCTTT. Translation: CASSQESQREGLVGGTEAFF.

As regards this clone: The same CDR3 is also encoded by other DNA sequences in this sample. V and J are TRBV9 and TRBJ1-3; the D is unclear. This CDR3 is 15 amino acids long. CDR1 and CDR2 from the germline V gene are SGDLS and YYNGEE. V was trimmed by 0 bases and J by 0 bases, leaving 7 bases between them. In DNA form, the CDR3 reads TGTGCCAGCAGCGTAGGCGGCAACTCTGGAAACACCATATATTTT. It encodes CASSVGGNSGNTIYF.

This chain uses TRBV9 with TRBJ2-3; tentatively, D is TRBD2 (7 bases). CDR3 length: 17 amino acids. The germline CDR1 and CDR2 sequences are SGDLS and YYNGEE. Trimming took 3 bases from V and 5 from J, leaving 22 bases between them. The CDR3 DNA follows: TGTGCCAGCAGCGGTAGGTGGGGGGGGGCCTTTGGAGATACGCAGTATTTT. This translates into CASSGRWGGAFGDTQYF.

The chain recombines TRBV6-5 with TRBJ2-5, with 9 bases that match TRBD1. Germline-derived CDR1 and CDR2 are MNHEY and SVGAGI. After removal of 0 bases from V and 4 bases from J, the junction contained 3 bases not matched to a gene. CDR3 size: 15 residues. CDR3 sequence: CASSYSTGGVETQYF. The CDR3 region has the DNA TGTGCCAGCAGTTACTCGACAGGGGGAGTAGAGACCCAGTACTTC.

The CDR3 region is CASSLGGYNEQFF. The CDR3 DNA follows: TGTGCCAGCAGCTTAGGAGGGTACAATGAGCAGTTCTTC. The genes are TRBV11-2 and TRBJ2-1; a possible D gene is TRBD2 (5 bases). Trimming stripped 1 base from V and 4 bases from J, with 5 bases between. There are 13 residues in the CDR3. In germline, CDR1 is SGHAT, CDR2 FQNNGV.

This rearrangement joins TRBV5-1 to TRBJ1-3; 8 positions agree with TRBD1. The germline CDR1 and CDR2 sequences are SGHRS and YFSETQ. With 4 bases clipped from V and 7 bases from J, the junction kept 16 bases outside the gene matches. This CDR3 has 17 residues. In DNA form, the CDR3 reads TGCGCCAGCAGCGGGGGGACAGGAACACTCAAATGGAACACCATATATTTT. This gives the protein CASSGGTGTLKWNTIYF. The complete variable domain, with remaining parts taken from reference TRBV5-1 and TRBJ1-3, reads KAGVTQTPRYLIKTRGQQVTLSCSPISGHRSVSWYQQTPGQGLQFLFEYFSETQRNKGNFPGRFSGRQFSNSRSEMNVSTLELGDSALYLCASSGGTGTLKWNTIYFGEGSWLTVV.

The rearrangement uses TRBV7-2 and TRBJ2-1; 10 bases align to TRBD2. The CDR3 length is 16 residues. The V gene end was trimmed by 5 bases and the J gene end by 5 bases; junction bases not matched to a gene: 9. The germline V gene encodes CDR1 SGHTA and CDR2 FQGNSA. The CDR3 coding sequence is TGTGCCAGCAGCCCCCGGGTGCTAGCGGGGGACAATGAGCAGTTCTTC. Encoded protein: CASSPRVLAGDNEQFF.

V usage is TRBV25-1 and J usage is TRBJ2-2, with D possibly matching TRBD2 (5 bases). Germline CDR1 and CDR2: MGHDK and SYGVNS. The CDR3 is made up of 15 amino acids. V lost 1 base to trimming and J lost 6 bases, with 12 bases between them. The CDR3 here is CASSESGRVAGELFF. In DNA form, the CDR3 reads TGTGCCAGCAGTGAATCTGGGAGAGTGGCCGGGGAGCTGTTTTTT. Complete variable domain (other parts from reference TRBV25-1 and TRBJ2-2): EADIYQTPRYLVIGTGKKITLECSQTMGHDKMYWYQQDPGMELHLIHYSYGVNSTEKGDLSSESTVSRIRTEHFPLTLESARPSHTSQYLCASSESGRVAGELFFGEGSRLTVL.

The chain employs TRBV18 and TRBJ1-3, with D perhaps TRBD1 (5 bases). V was cut by 2 bases and J by 0 bases, with 11 bases left in between. Looked up from germline, CDR1 is KGHSH and CDR2 is LQKENI. The CDR3 has 16 amino acids. The CDR3 is CASSPSQGFSGNTIYF. In DNA form, the CDR3 reads TGTGCCAGCTCACCATCTCAGGGCTTCTCTGGAAACACCATATATTTT. The whole variable domain, remainder taken from reference TRBV18 and TRBJ1-3, is NAGVMQNPRHLVRRRGQEARLRCSPMKGHSHVYWYRQLPEEGLKFMVYLQKENIIDESGMPKERFSAEFPKEGPSILRIQQVVRGDSAAYFCASSPSQGFSGNTIYFGEGSWLTVV.

This chain joins TRBV27 and TRBJ1-2; no definite D call. In germline, CDR1 is MNHEY, CDR2 SMNVEV (reference sequence). V lost 3 bases and J 5 bases, leaving 10 bases between the germline ends. This CDR3 comprises 13 residues. CDR3 protein: CASSFLRGYGYTF. Written as DNA, the CDR3 is TGTGCCAGCAGTTTCCTCCGCGGATATGGCTACACCTTC.

This sequence joins TRBV6-6 and TRBJ1-5; 11 bases line up with TRBD1. The CDR3 runs 15 residues. CDR1 is MNHNY, CDR2 SVGAGI, per germline (reference sequence). V lost 5 bases and J lost 3; bases outside the gene matches: 3. The CDR3 nucleotides are TGTGCCAGCAGTCGGACAGGGGGCAACAATCAGCCCCAGCATTTT. Protein sequence: CASSRTGGNNQPQHF.

This clone was detected once. The rearrangement links TRBV11-2 to TRBJ2-5; D perhaps matches TRBD2 (6 bases). CDR1 is SGHAT, CDR2 FQNNGV, per germline. This CDR3 comprises 13 residues. The germline V and J ends were trimmed by 3 bases and 3 bases, with 8 bases remaining between them. CDR3 region: CASSFGGKETQYF. CDR3 DNA sequence: TGTGCCAGCAGCTTTGGGGGGAAAGAGACCCAGTACTTC.

This clone was recorded only once. The chain is built from TRBV4-1 and TRBJ1-1, with a tentative D call TRBD1 (5 bases). Per the germline V gene, CDR1 is MGHRA and CDR2 is YSYEKL. Trimming stripped 8 bases from V and 8 bases from J, with 12 bases between. The CDR3 totals 11 residues. CDR3 in amino acids: CASLRRGEAFF. CDR3 coding DNA: TGCGCCAGCCTCAGACGGGGGGAAGCTTTCTTT.

The CDR3 DNA is TGTGCCAGCAGCTTGTGGCTGCGGGGGCGCGGGGTTTACGAGCAGTACTTC. It encodes CASSLWLRGRGVYEQYF. This chain joins TRBV13 and TRBJ2-7, with D possibly being TRBD2 (7 bases). The CDR3 is made up of 17 amino acids. The ends were cut back, 3 bases at V and 4 bases at J, with 22 bases in the middle. CDR1 and CDR2 from the germline V gene are PRHDT and FYEKMQ (reference sequence).

This clone was seen only a few times. The chain couples TRBV7-3 to TRBJ2-5, with 10 nucleotides matching TRBD2. The CDR3 is 14 amino acids. Looked up from germline, CDR1 is SGHTA and CDR2 is FQGTGA. Trimming removed 4 bases from V and 5 bases from J; junction bases left unmatched: 4. In nucleotides, the CDR3 is TGTGCCAGCAGCTCAGCGGGGGGGCGGGAGACCCAGTACTTC. Translating it yields CASSSAGGRETQYF.

The rearrangement uses TRBV14 and TRBJ2-7; D unclear. V lost 0 bases and J 7 bases, leaving 13 bases between the germline ends. Germline-derived CDR1 and CDR2 are SGHDN and FVKESK. The CDR3 contains 14 residues. The CDR3 here is CASSQDLRHSEQYF. The CDR3 DNA follows: TGTGCCAGCAGCCAAGATTTGCGGCATTCGGAGCAGTACTTC.

The gene calls are TRBV19 and TRBJ2-3, with 11 bases fitting TRBD2. The CDR3 contains 14 residues. With V trimmed by 6 bases and J by 11 bases, 10 bases remained unmatched. Looked up from germline, CDR1 is LNHDA and CDR2 is SQIVND (reference sequence). The CDR3 loop is CASSPLTSGVQQYF. The DNA of the CDR3 is TGTGCCAGTAGCCCCCTGACTAGCGGGGTTCAGCAGTATTTT.

The chain combines TRBV5-5 with TRBJ2-7; TRBD2 matches 8 bases. The germline V gene encodes CDR1 SGHKS and CDR2 YYEKEE (reference sequence). The ends lost 0 bases at V and 3 bases at J; junction bases unmatched: 5. The CDR3 runs to 15 residues. DNA for the CDR3: TGTGCCAGCAGCTTGGTCGGGGGGGGAGGCTACGAGCAGTACTTC. Amino acid sequence: CASSLVGGGGYEQYF.